This T cell receptor beta chain was sequenced for a study of blood T cell repertoires in COVID-19. V was clipped by 7 bases and J by 3 bases; unmatched bases: 6. CDR1 is SGHRS, CDR2 YFSETQ, per germline. There are 13 residues in the CDR3. Assay used: immunoSEQ multiplex PCR; TCRdb lists only in-frame clones, some missing. The table records approximately 150,000 clones, about 82% of them present only once. The clonotype originates from a woman in her thirties or forties who had recovered from COVID-19. The chain carries TRBV5-1 and TRBJ1-1; the match to TRBD1 covers 7 bases. Sample: PBMCs or T cells enriched from blood (not recorded which). The CDR3 here is CASRKGQDTEAFF. As DNA, the CDR3 is TGCGCCAGCCGCAAAGGACAGGACACTGAAGCTTTCTTT. The full variable domain, completed using reference TRBV5-1 and TRBJ1-1, is KAGVTQTPRYLIKTRGQQVTLSCSPISGHRSVSWYQQTPGQGLQFLFEYFSETQRNKGNFPGRFSGRQFSNSRSEMNVSTLELGDSALYLCASRKGQDTEAFFGQGTRLTVV.